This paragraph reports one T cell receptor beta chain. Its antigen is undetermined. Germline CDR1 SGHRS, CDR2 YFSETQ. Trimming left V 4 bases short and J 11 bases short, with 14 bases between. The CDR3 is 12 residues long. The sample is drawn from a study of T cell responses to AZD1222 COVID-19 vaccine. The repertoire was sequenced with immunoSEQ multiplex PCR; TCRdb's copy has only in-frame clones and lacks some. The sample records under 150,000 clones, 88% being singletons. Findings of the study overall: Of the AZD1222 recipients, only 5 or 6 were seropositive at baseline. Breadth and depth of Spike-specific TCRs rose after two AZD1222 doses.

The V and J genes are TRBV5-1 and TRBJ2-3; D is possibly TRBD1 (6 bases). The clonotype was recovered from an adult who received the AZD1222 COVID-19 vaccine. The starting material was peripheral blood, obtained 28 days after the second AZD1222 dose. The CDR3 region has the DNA TGCGCCAGCAGCCAGGGGCCAGTCAAGCAGTATTTT. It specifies CASSQGPVKQYF.